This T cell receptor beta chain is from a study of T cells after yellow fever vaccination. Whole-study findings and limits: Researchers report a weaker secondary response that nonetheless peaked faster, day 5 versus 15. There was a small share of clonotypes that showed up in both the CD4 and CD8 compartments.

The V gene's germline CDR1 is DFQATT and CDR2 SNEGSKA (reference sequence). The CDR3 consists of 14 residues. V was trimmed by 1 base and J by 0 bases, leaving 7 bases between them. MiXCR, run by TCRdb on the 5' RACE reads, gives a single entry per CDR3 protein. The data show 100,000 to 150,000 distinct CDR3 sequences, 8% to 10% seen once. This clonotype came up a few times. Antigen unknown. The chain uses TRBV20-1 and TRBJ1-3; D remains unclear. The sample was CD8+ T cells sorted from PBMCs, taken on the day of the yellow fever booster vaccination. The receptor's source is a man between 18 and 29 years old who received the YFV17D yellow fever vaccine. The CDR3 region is CSARAEYSGNTIYF. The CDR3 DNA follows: TGCAGTGCTAGAGCTGAGTACTCTGGAAACACCATATATTTT.